This TCR beta chain was obtained from a study of long-term antiretroviral therapy in people with HIV. About the research overall: Collection of the earliest samples took place about a decade ahead of the 2015 immediate-ART recommendation.

The assay, immunoSEQ v3.0, was run at survey level. Generated by immunoSEQ multiplex PCR, the TCRdb table keeps only in-frame clones and is missing some. This repertoire shows around 20,000 clones, roughly four fifths found once; its top ten account for about 6.9%. Post-ART PBMC samples numbered at least two per donor, and pre-ART ones at least one. The content of samples before DNA extraction was roughly 1-10 million cryopreserved PBMC. Sequenced material: unsorted PBMCs, taken 2.2 years after starting antiretroviral therapy. The receptor comes from a man aged 50 to 59 with HIV.

The CDR3 nucleotides read TGTGCCAGAAGCTTGGCAGGGACGAACACCGGGGAGCTGTTTTTT. Amino acid sequence: CARSLAGTNTGELFF. This chain connects TRBV5-3 to TRBJ2-2, with a tentative D call TRBD1 (5 bases). TRBV5-3 qualifies as an ORF whose function is uncertain. This CDR3 has 15 amino acids. V gave up 0 bases and J gave up 0 bases, with 6 bases separating them.